This is a list of T cell receptor beta chains from one sample in a study of T-cell reconstitution after alpha-beta-depleted transplantation in children. A single record per CDR3 protein comes from TCRdb applying MiXCR to the PCR reads. The table records over 150,000 distinct CDR3 sequences, roughly 10% of them present only once. The material sequenced was PBMCs, taken before TCRalphabeta/CD19-depleted stem cell transplant. Receptor source: a boy younger than 10 with acute myeloid leukemia, due to receive a stem cell transplant. CDR3s include the opening cysteine and the closing phenylalanine or tryptophan. A D gene is named only where the DNA matches it firmly. Size is stated for part of the rows, as once, few or many counts, or as a class when the clone is expanded.

>TRBJ2-3|TRBV5-1|many|TRBD2
TGCGCCAGCAGCCAAAGCGGGAGGCCCTTAGATACGCAGTATTTT
CASSQSGRPLDTQYF
>TRBJ1-3|TRBV4-1|medium-sized|TRBD1
TGCGCCAGCAGCCCAACGACGACAGGGTCTGGAAACACCATATATTTT
CASSPTTTGSGNTIYF
>TRBJ2-5|TRBV18|-|-
TGTGCCAGCTCAATAATGGTGACCCAGTACTTC
CASSIMVTQYF
>TRBJ2-5|TRBV28|many|-
TGTGCCAGCAGCCAGGACAGCCAAGAGACCCAGTACTTC
CASSQDSQETQYF
>TRBJ2-1|TRBV5-1|many|-
TGCGCCAGCAGCTGGTCGAGGTCCTACAATGAGCAGTTCTTC
CASSWSRSYNEQFF
>TRBJ2-7|TRBV27|many|TRBD1
TGTGCCAGCAGTTTGGGGGGGACAGGGGATTACGAGCAGTACTTC
CASSLGGTGDYEQYF
>TRBJ2-5|TRBV2|few|TRBD2
TGTGCCAGCAGTATTACATTACGGGGAGGGAATAAACAAGAGACCCAGTACTTC
CASSITLRGGNKQETQYF
>TRBJ1-2|TRBV6-2/TRBV6-3|many|TRBD1
TGTGCCAGCAGTTACGGGACAGTCGATACCTTC
CASSYGTVDTF
>TRBJ2-1|TRBV29-1|many|TRBD1
TGCAGCGTTGACTTCAAGTTCAGGGGGCGCCGGAATGAGCAGTTCTTC
CSVDFKFRGRRNEQFF
>TRBJ2-1|TRBV20-1|many|-
TGCAGTGCCCTGCCCCTGATATCCGAACTAGATGCGTTCTTC
CSALPLISELDAFF
>TRBJ1-5|TRBV6-7|many|-
TGTGCCAGCAGTATTCCGGACAATCAGCCCCAGCATTTT
CASSIPDNQPQHF
>TRBJ2-5|TRBV7-9|many|TRBD2
TGTGCCAGCAGCTTTGAGACTAGCGGGGGGCCGAAGACCCAGTACTTC
CASSFETSGGPKTQYF